The 20 T cell receptor beta chains reported below all come from one sample, sequenced in a study of CD8 T cells in ankylosing spondylitis. What these receptors recognize is not known. TCRdb recomputed calls from the 5' RACE reads with MiXCR, one row per CDR3 protein. The sample contains hundreds of thousands of distinct CDR3 sequences, about 24% of which appear only once. Regarding the study as a whole: Roughly eight highly homologous variants made up a TCR beta motif that seemed to typify ankylosing spondylitis blood.

Sample: blood, either unsorted or a sorted T cell fraction (not recorded which). These receptor sequences come from a male donor with ankylosing spondylitis.

This clonotype was observed once. The V gene is TRBV12-3 or TRBV12-4, the J gene TRBJ2-2; 9 positions agree with TRBD1. This CDR3 contains 15 residues. V lost 6 bases, J lost 6 bases, and 8 bases stayed unmatched. CDR3 DNA sequence: TGTGCCAGCAGGCGGGACAGGGCGGGATCCGGGGAGCTGTTTTTT. It is translated as CASRRDRAGSGELFF.

This clonotype was detected ten times or more. This chain connects TRBV5-6 to TRBJ1-1; a weak D match, TRBD1 (5 bases). The germline V gene encodes CDR1 SGHDT and CDR2 YYEEEE. The CDR3 runs 14 residues. V was cut by 1 base and J by 1 base, with 8 bases left in between. The CDR3 region is CASSLMGTNTEAFF. The CDR3 DNA sequence: TGTGCCAGCAGCTTGATGGGGACGAACACTGAAGCTTTCTTT. The complete variable domain, with remaining parts taken from reference TRBV5-6 and TRBJ1-1, reads DAGVTQSPTHLIKTRGQQVTLRCSPKSGHDTVSWYQQALGQGPQFIFQYYEEEERQRGNFPDRFSGHQFPNYSSELNVNALLLGDSALYLCASSLMGTNTEAFFGQGTRLTVV.

The chain is built from TRBV5-1 and TRBJ1-5; TRBD1 might be the D (5 bases). The CDR3 length is 16 residues. Deletions cut 1 base from V and 0 bases from J, with 11 bases between. Germline CDR1 is SGHRS and CDR2 is YFSETQ. The chain's CDR3 is CASSLNAGHSNQPQHF. The DNA for the CDR3 is TGCGCCAGCAGCTTGAATGCAGGGCATAGCAATCAGCCCCAGCATTTT.

The chain joins TRBV5-5 to TRBJ2-5; a possible D gene is TRBD1 (5 bases). V was trimmed by 0 bases and J by 5 bases, leaving 14 bases between them. This CDR3 is built from 15 residues. Germline V lookup: CDR1 SGHKS, CDR2 YYEKEE (reference sequence). The CDR3 is CASSLAHAGWETQYF. The CDR3 coding sequence is TGTGCCAGCAGCTTGGCCCATGCAGGGTGGGAGACCCAGTACTTC.

The chain couples TRBV12-3 or TRBV12-4 to TRBJ2-2; 10 bases line up with TRBD2. Trimming cost V 3 bases and J 2 bases; bases outside gene matches: 6. This CDR3 has 17 residues. CDR3 nucleotide sequence: TGTGCCAGCAGTTTCACCAGCGGGAGGGCCAACACCGGGGAGCTGTTTTTT. Encoded protein: CASSFTSGRANTGELFF.

The sample holds a few counts of this clonotype. The chain employs TRBV10-2 and TRBJ2-3, with D possibly matching TRBD2 (6 bases). The CDR3 sequence is 16 residues long. Germline V CDR1 and CDR2: WSHSY, SAAADI. Trimming removed 2 bases from V and 3 bases from J, with 15 bases in between. CDR3 sequence: CASSEGGTRWTDTQYF. DNA of the CDR3: TGCGCCAGCAGTGAGGGAGGGACGCGATGGACAGATACGCAGTATTTT.

J is TRBJ1-5 and V is TRBV12-3 or TRBV12-4, with D unresolved. The CDR3 spans 16 residues. V lost 0 bases, J lost 4 bases, and 13 bases lay in between. The CDR3 DNA follows: TGTGCCAGCAGTTTAGCGAGAGGGAGTGGAAATCAGCCCCAGCATTTT. It yields the protein CASSLARGSGNQPQHF.

This clonotype has a count of ten or more. This rearrangement joins TRBV4-1 to TRBJ2-2; D might be TRBD1 (5 bases). V lost 1 base to trimming and J lost 2 bases, with 14 bases between them. Germline assignment: CDR1 MGHRA and CDR2 YSYEKL. The CDR3 length is 17 residues. This CDR3 reads CASSQGGGPENTGELFF. The CDR3 DNA follows: TGCGCCAGCAGCCAAGGGGGCGGCCCGGAAAACACCGGGGAGCTGTTTTTT.

The gene calls are TRBV4-1 and TRBJ1-2, with D unclear. The CDR3 spans 14 residues. The V end was cut by 1 base, the J end by 3 bases, with 9 bases between. Per germline, CDR1 MGHRA and CDR2 YSYEKL. The CDR3 loop reads CASSQGGVDYGYTF. The CDR3 nucleotides read TGCGCCAGCAGCCAAGGTGGGGTGGACTATGGCTACACCTTC.

This clonotype was counted only a few times. J is TRBJ2-3 and V is TRBV5-1; D assignment may be TRBD1 or TRBD2 (5 bases each). The ends were cut back, 0 bases at V and 6 bases at J, with 14 bases in the middle. CDR3 length equals 15 residues. Germline V gives CDR1 SGHRS, CDR2 YFSETQ. The chain's CDR3 is CASSLESPRGDTQYF. The CDR3 DNA reads as TGCGCCAGCAGCTTGGAGAGCCCCCGGGGCGATACGCAGTATTTT.

V and J are TRBV12-3 or TRBV12-4 and TRBJ2-7; no reliable D call. The ends were cut back, 2 bases at V and 0 bases at J, with 8 bases in the middle. The CDR3 spans 14 residues. This chain's CDR3 is CASSLTLNSYEQYF. CDR3 bases: TGTGCCAGCAGTTTAACTCTGAACTCCTACGAGCAGTACTTC.

This clonotype was counted a few times. V and J are TRBV15 and TRBJ2-7; D not certain. V lost 2 bases to trimming and J lost 6 bases, with 11 bases between them. There are 13 residues in the CDR3. The germline V gene has CDR1 LNHNV and CDR2 YYDKDF (reference sequence). CDR3 coding DNA: TGTGCCACCAGCAGATCCCGGGCTGCCGAGCAGTACTTC. Protein sequence: CATSRSRAAEQYF.

This clonotype appeared a few times. The rearrangement links TRBV7-6 to TRBJ2-3; D remains unclear. There are 15 residues in the CDR3. V lost 0 bases and J 2 bases, leaving 9 bases between the germline ends. Germline CDR1 and CDR2: SGHVS and FNYEAQ. The CDR3 is CASSLASLYTDTQYF. The CDR3, as DNA: TGTGCCAGCAGCTTAGCGAGCCTTTACACAGATACGCAGTATTTT.

A few counts support this clonotype. The rearrangement links TRBV5-1 to TRBJ2-2; D is undetermined. Trimming left V 6 bases short and J 0 bases short, with 9 bases between. The CDR3 consists of 14 residues. Per germline, CDR1 SGHRS and CDR2 YFSETQ. The CDR3 sequence: CASIVGANTGELFF. The CDR3 DNA is TGCGCCAGCATCGTGGGCGCGAACACCGGGGAGCTGTTTTTT.

This clonotype was observed a handful of times. The rearrangement links TRBV3-1 to TRBJ2-6; D might be TRBD1 (6 bases). This CDR3 is 20 amino acids long. Germline V gene data show CDR1 as LGHDT and CDR2 as YNNKEL (reference sequence). Trimming stripped 1 base from V and 0 bases from J, with 19 bases between. The CDR3 nucleotides read TGTGCCAGCAGCCAAGTAGGGGACAAGGACTTCTTCTCTGGGGCCAACGTCCTGACTTTC. Its translation is CASSQVGDKDFFSGANVLTF.

The chain employs TRBV20-1 and TRBJ2-5; D possibly uses TRBD1 or TRBD2 (5 bases each). In germline, CDR1 is DFQATT, CDR2 SNEGSKA (reference sequence). V shed 1 base and J shed 5 bases, with 11 bases lying between them. This CDR3 region has 13 residues. CDR3 coding DNA: TGCAGTGCTAGAGGAGGGGCACGGGAGACCCAGTACTTC. Translating it yields CSARGGARETQYF.

The chain is built from TRBV7-9 and TRBJ2-2, with D tentatively TRBD1 (5 bases). The V and J ends lost 7 bases and 6 bases respectively, with 15 bases between them. This CDR3 is 14 amino acids long. Germline CDR1 and CDR2: SEHNR and FQNEAQ (reference sequence). DNA for the CDR3: TGTGCCAGCAAGCAGAACAGGATCCCCGGGGAGCTGTTTTTT. This codes for CASKQNRIPGELFF.

This clonotype was seen more than once but under ten times. The genes are TRBV12-3 or TRBV12-4 and TRBJ1-6; 8 bases map to TRBD1. V dropped 10 bases and J dropped 7; count of bases not matched to a gene: 6. The CDR3 is 13 residues long. The CDR3 spells CATKGQANSPLHF. CDR3 sequence (DNA): TGTGCCACCAAGGGACAGGCCAATTCACCCCTCCACTTT.

The chain is built from TRBV20-1 and TRBJ1-2, with 7 bases lining up with TRBD1. V shed 5 bases and J 6 bases; nucleotides not matched to a gene: 6. The CDR3 totals 12 residues. Germline CDR1 DFQATT, CDR2 SNEGSKA (reference sequence). This chain's CDR3 is CSAYRGEDGYTF. The CDR3, as DNA: TGCAGTGCTTACAGGGGTGAGGATGGCTACACCTTC.

This clonotype was observed a few times. The V and J genes are TRBV20-1 and TRBJ1-2; D ambiguous. Trimming took off 1 base at V and 5 bases at J, with 8 bases between the two ends. This CDR3 region has 12 residues. Germline loops: CDR1 DFQATT, CDR2 SNEGSKA (reference sequence). CDR3 coding DNA: TGCAGTGCTAGAGCGCGGAGTTATGGCTACACCTTC. Its protein product is CSARARSYGYTF.